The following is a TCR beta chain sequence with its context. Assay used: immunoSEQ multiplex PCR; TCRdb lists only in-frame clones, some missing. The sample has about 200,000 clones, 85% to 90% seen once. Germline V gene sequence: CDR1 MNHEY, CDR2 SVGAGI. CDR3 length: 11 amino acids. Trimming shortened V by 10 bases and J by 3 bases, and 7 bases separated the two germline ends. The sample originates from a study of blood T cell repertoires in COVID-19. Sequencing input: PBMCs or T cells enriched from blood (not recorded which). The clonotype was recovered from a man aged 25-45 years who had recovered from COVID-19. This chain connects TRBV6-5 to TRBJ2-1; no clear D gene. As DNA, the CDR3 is TGTGCCACCCAGAACTACAATGAGCAGTTCTTC. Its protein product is CATQNYNEQFF.